These 7 T cell receptor beta chains share one sample of origin, sequenced in a study of blood T cell repertoires in COVID-19. The assay was immunoSEQ multiplex PCR, and TCRdb's table has in-frame clones only and misses some. The data contain roughly 160,000 clones, roughly 90% of them singletons. The sequenced sample was peripheral blood. These receptors all stem from a middle-aged man with acute or convalescent COVID-19.

The rearrangement joins TRBV2 to TRBJ2-4, with TRBD2 matching over 8 bases. The germline CDR1 and CDR2 sequences are SNHLY and FYNNEI. Losses at the gene ends were 8 bases for V and 1 base for J; bases not matched to a gene: 13. The CDR3 totals 17 residues. CDR3 sequence reads: CASVASGSLGAKNIQYF. The DNA for the CDR3 is TGTGCCAGCGTGGCTAGCGGGTCCCTCGGGGCCAAAAACATTCAGTACTTC.

The chain couples TRBV18 to TRBJ1-1; TRBD1 might be the D (5 bases). V lost 3 bases and J 3 bases, leaving 14 bases between the germline ends. CDR1 and CDR2 (germline): KGHSH, LQKENI. CDR3 length: 15 amino acids. CDR3 DNA: TGTGCCAGCTCACCCCGCCATGGGGGGGACACTGAAGCTTTCTTT. This codes for CASSPRHGGDTEAFF. The full variable domain, its missing parts supplied by reference TRBV18 and TRBJ1-1, is NAGVMQNPRHLVRRRGQEARLRCSPMKGHSHVYWYRQLPEEGLKFMVYLQKENIIDESGMPKERFSAEFPKEGPSILRIQQVVRGDSAAYFCASSPRHGGDTEAFFGQGTRLTVV.

This clone was seen a single time. The V gene is TRBV6-4, the J gene TRBJ2-1; D ambiguous. Trimming took 2 bases from V and 0 from J, leaving 11 bases between them. CDR3 size: 16 residues. CDR1 and CDR2 (germline): MRHNA, SNTAGT. CDR3 in DNA: TGTGCCAGCAGTGACACACCTTCTAGCTCCTACAATGAGCAGTTCTTC. Translating gives CASSDTPSSSYNEQFF.

J is TRBJ1-2 and V is TRBV7-8, with TRBD1 matching 8 bases. Germline assignment: CDR1 SGHVS and CDR2 FQNEAQ. The CDR3 contains 15 residues. After removal of 5 bases from V and 1 base from J, the junction contained 6 bases not matched to a gene. The CDR3 here is CASSINRGINYGYTF. The CDR3 DNA sequence: TGTGCCAGCAGCATAAACAGGGGGATTAACTATGGCTACACCTTC.

V is TRBV7-7 and J is TRBJ2-5, with 10 bases that match TRBD2. Germline V gives CDR1 SSHAT, CDR2 FNYEAQ (reference sequence). V lost 1 base to trimming and J lost 2 bases; unmatched junction nucleotides: 13. The CDR3 covers 19 residues. The CDR3 sequence is CASSLERGGDRSFQETQYF. The DNA of the CDR3 is TGTGCCAGCAGCTTAGAGCGGGGGGGGGACAGGAGCTTTCAAGAGACCCAGTACTTC.

This clone appeared once. The genes are TRBV30 and TRBJ1-5; no clear D gene. This CDR3 spans 14 amino acids. Trimming cost V 3 bases and J 1 base, with 10 bases left between them. Germline V gives CDR1 GTSNPN, CDR2 SVGIG (reference sequence). The CDR3: CAWSPDFSNQPQHF. For the CDR3, the DNA is TGTGCCTGGAGCCCGGACTTCAGCAATCAGCCCCAGCATTTT.

The J gene is TRBJ1-6, the V gene TRBV2; 7 bases fit TRBD1. The CDR3 is made up of 15 amino acids. J gave up 7 bases and V 4 bases, and 7 bases lay outside the gene matches. In germline, CDR1 is SNHLY, CDR2 FYNNEI. CDR3 sequence (DNA): TGTGCCAGCAGTGTTTCGGGACAGCCAAATTCACCCCTCCACTTT. This sequence encodes CASSVSGQPNSPLHF.